This TCR beta chain was captured in a study of T cells in Graves' hyperthyroidism and ophthalmopathy (dated by TCRdb to between 2017 and 2020). Regarding the research as a whole: A discovery cohort of roughly 96 patients, 43 with Graves' ophthalmopathy and under 60 with stable Graves' hyperthyroidism, was used to find distinguishing TCR V-J signatures. Whether ophthalmopathy could be predicted prospectively was tested in an independent validation cohort made up of under 20 hyperthyroidism patients plus 17 patients who later progressed to ophthalmopathy. The study also compared thyroid tissue and blood T-cell repertoires from a handful of Graves' hyperthyroidism patients. Following sampling, methimazole starting at 30 mg daily was given to hyperthyroidism patients, and high-dose intravenous methylprednisolone was given to ophthalmopathy patients. According to the paper, TCR Vbeta CDR3 sequencing was carried out on 120 to 150 peripheral blood samples, which came from more than 40 ophthalmopathy, approximately 78 hyperthyroidism and some 17 progressor patients. The roughly 90 discovery patients were divided at random into training and test sets in a 7:3 ratio. The investigation overall reported the following: A model built on a 13 V-J signature distinguished ophthalmopathy from stable hyperthyroidism, reaching 87.88% sensitivity and 81.08% specificity in cross-validation and 80%/75% in testing. Sample size was not statistically predetermined, and investigators were not blinded to group allocation. Most expanded thyroid clonotypes (frequency above 0.001) were also detected in blood, a finding suggesting that blood repertoires may reflect thyroid immune responses. In validation, progression to ophthalmopathy was predicted by the model with 70% to 71% sensitivity and 72.22% specificity, a median of about 6.4 months before onset.

To note about this clonotype: Its target antigen remains unknown. No per-base quality is available; no much larger clone lies one base away.

Graves' hyperthyroidism was defined as stable when no progression to ophthalmopathy occurred over 18 months of follow-up. Hyperthyroidism patients were newly diagnosed, with disease duration under 2 months, and aged 18 to 65 years. Exclusion was applied to patients with uncontrolled infections, other autoimmune diseases, pregnancy or lactation. Clinical symptoms, serum thyroxine and TRAb, thyroid ultrasound, and orbital computed tomography formed the basis for the diagnoses. Trizol reagent was used to extract total RNA, and RNA quality was then checked on an Agilent 2100 Bioanalyzer. As encoded in the germline V gene, CDR1 is SGHTA while CDR2 is FQGTGA. Including cysteine and phenylalanine, the CDR3 has 15 amino acids. The CDR3 DNA has 45 bases and is translated from base 1. Trimming removed 3 bases from V and 0 bases from J, leaving 10 bases between the germline ends. The TCR beta CDR3 regions were amplified from the RNA transcripts. A first-round RT-PCR of the TCR CDR3 used the HTBI primer set with the Qiagen OneStep RT-PCR kit. The libraries were constructed in a second round of multiplex PCR and then size-selected and purified. Paired-end sequencing of the libraries was performed with 100 bp reads on an Illumina HiSeq2000. From the authors' description of their analysis: Raw data were processed with SOAPnuke, discarding reads with adapters, uncalled bases, mean Phred below 15, or no exact constant-primer or identifier match. COPE v1.2.5 was used to merge high-quality paired reads, and clonotypes were defined as unique nucleotide sequences. MiTCR v1.1 was used to align the clonotypes against IMGT TRBV, TRBD and TRBJ reference segments. Only V-J combinations with frequency above 0.0001, covering roughly 99% of repertoires, were analysed. The TCS score was defined as F50 (clonal expansion) divided by E x V (chaos), with BLOSUM62-based TCRdist calculated between CDR3 peptides within each V-J. Welch's t-statistics and random forest reduced 514 V-J features to 10 to 15, which were used in a naive Bayes classifier (R e1071). TCRdb trimmed public reads at Q25 via fastp, called clones via MiXCR and kept in-frame beta chains. Each entry merges the rows of one CDR3 protein and shows their most common DNA and genes. The V and J calls shown here were made by TCRdb, not taken from the authors' results. Within this sample are just over 550,000 distinct CDR3 sequences, with about 43% of them counted one time only. The ten most abundant clones make up 8.2% of the sample.

The receptor's source is a woman younger than 30 with Graves' hyperthyroidism. Donor details come from another sample of the same person, matched by shared clones. Sequencing was performed on peripheral blood or thyroid tissue (not recorded which). This chain joins TRBV7-3 to TRBJ2-3; the D gene remains uncertain. The base sequence is TGTGCCAGCAGCTTGGTTGCACTTAGCACAGATACGCAGTATTTT. Its translation is CASSLVALSTDTQYF. The CDR3 plus the reference TRBV7-3 and TRBJ2-3 genes for the other parts give the full variable domain: GAGVSQTPSNKVTEKGKYVELRCDPISGHTALYWYRQSLGQGPEFLIYFQGTGAADDSGLPNDRFFAVRPEGSVSTLKIQRTERGDSAVYLCASSLVALSTDTQYFGPGTRLTVL.